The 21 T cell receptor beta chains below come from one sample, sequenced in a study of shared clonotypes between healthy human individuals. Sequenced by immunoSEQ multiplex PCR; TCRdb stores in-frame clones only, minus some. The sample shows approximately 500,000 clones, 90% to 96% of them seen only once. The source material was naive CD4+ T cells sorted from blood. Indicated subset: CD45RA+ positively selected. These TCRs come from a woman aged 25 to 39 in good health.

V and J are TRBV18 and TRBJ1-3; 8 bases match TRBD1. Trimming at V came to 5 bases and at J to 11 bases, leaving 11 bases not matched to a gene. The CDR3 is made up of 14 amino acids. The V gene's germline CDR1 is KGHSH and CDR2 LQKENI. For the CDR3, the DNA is TGTGCCAGCTCATCCGAGGGACAGGAGATTGCCATATATTTT. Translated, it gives CASSSEGQEIAIYF.

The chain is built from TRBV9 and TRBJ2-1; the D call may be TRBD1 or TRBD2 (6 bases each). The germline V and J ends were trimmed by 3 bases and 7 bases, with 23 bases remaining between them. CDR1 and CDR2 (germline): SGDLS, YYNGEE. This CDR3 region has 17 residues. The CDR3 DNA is TGTGCCAGCAGCGCAGGGGTGGCGGGACAAAGAGTAAATGAGCAGTTCTTC. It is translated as CASSAGVAGQRVNEQFF. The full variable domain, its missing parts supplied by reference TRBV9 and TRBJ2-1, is DSGVTQTPKHLITATGQRVTLRCSPRSGDLSVYWYQQSLDQGLQFLIQYYNGEERAKGNILERFSAQQFPDLHSELNLSSLELGDSALYFCASSAGVAGQRVNEQFFGPGTRLTVL.

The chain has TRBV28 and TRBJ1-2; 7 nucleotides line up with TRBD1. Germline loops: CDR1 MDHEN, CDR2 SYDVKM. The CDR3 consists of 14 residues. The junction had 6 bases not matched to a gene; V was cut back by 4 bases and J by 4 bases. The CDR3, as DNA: TGTGCCAGCAGTTCACAGGGGAGTGTCTATGGCTACACCTTC. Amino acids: CASSSQGSVYGYTF.

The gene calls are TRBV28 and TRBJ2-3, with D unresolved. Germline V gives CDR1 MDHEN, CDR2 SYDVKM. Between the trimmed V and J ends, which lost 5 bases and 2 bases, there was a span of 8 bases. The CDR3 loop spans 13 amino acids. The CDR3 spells CASSPHTTDTQYF. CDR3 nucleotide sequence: TGTGCCAGCAGTCCTCATACCACAGATACGCAGTATTTT.

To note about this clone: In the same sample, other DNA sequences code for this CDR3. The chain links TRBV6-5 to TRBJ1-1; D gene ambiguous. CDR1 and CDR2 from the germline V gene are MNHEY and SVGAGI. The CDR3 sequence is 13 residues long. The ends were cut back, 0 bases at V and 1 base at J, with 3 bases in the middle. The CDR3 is CASSYSRNTEAFF. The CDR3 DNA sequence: TGTGCCAGCAGTTACTCGAGGAACACTGAAGCTTTCTTT.

In DNA, the CDR3 is TGTGCCAGCTCACTAGCGGGAGGGACAGAGACCCAGTACTTC. Translating it yields CASSLAGGTETQYF. This chain joins TRBV18 and TRBJ2-5; 11 nucleotides agree with TRBD2. V lost 4 bases to trimming and J lost 4 bases; unmatched junction nucleotides: 2. This CDR3 has 14 residues. Germline-derived CDR1 and CDR2 are KGHSH and LQKENI.

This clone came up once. Here the CDR3 reads CASSLRGAYNEQFF. The CDR3 coding sequence is TGTGCCAGCAGTTTGCGGGGGGCCTACAATGAGCAGTTCTTC. The chain links TRBV6-5 to TRBJ2-1, with 8 nucleotides matching TRBD2. Germline CDR1 is MNHEY and CDR2 is SVGAGI. The CDR3 totals 14 residues. With 4 bases clipped from V and 2 bases from J, the junction kept 1 base outside the gene matches.

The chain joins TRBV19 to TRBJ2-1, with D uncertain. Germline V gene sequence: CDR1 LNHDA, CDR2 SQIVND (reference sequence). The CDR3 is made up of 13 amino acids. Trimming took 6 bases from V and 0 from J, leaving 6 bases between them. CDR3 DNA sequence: TGTGCCAGTAGAGGTCCCTCCTACAATGAGCAGTTCTTC. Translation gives CASRGPSYNEQFF.

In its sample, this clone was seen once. Written as DNA, the CDR3 is TGTGCCAGCAGCGTCGGCAGGGGGCAGGTTGAAAAACTGTTTTTT. Encoded protein: CASSVGRGQVEKLFF. V is TRBV9 and J is TRBJ1-4; 8 bases are shared with TRBD1. This CDR3 contains 15 residues. Germline assignment: CDR1 SGDLS and CDR2 YYNGEE. V shed 2 bases and J 7 bases; nucleotides not matched to a gene: 7.

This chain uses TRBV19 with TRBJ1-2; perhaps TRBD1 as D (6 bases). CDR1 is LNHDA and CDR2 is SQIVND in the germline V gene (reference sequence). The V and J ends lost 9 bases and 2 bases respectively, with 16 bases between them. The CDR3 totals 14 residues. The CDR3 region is CASNSKGVNYGYTF. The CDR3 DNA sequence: TGTGCCAGCAACTCGAAGGGGGTGAACTATGGCTACACCTTC. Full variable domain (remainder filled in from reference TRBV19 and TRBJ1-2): DGGITQSPKYLFRKEGQNVTLSCEQNLNHDAMYWYRQDPGQGLRLIYYSQIVNDFQKGDIAEGYSVSREKKESFPLTVTSAQKNPTAFYLCASNSKGVNYGYTFGSGTRLTVV.

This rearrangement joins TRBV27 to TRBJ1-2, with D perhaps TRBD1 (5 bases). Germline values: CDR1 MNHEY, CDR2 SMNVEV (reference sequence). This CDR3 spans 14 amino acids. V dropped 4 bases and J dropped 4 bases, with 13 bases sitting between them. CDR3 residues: CASSSQGVGYGYTF. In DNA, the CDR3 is TGTGCCAGCAGTTCTCAGGGTGTGGGCTATGGCTACACCTTC.

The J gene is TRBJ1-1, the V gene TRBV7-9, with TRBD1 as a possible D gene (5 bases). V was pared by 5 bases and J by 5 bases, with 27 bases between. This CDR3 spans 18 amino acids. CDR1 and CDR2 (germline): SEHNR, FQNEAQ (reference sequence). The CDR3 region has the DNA TGTGCCAGCAGCCAGAGGCCGGGACGGAGGGGTGGAACAACTGAAGCTTTCTTT. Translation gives CASSQRPGRRGGTTEAFF.

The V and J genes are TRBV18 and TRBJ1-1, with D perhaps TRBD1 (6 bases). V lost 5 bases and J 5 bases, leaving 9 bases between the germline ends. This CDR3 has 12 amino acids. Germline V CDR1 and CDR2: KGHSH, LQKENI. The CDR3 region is CASSAGETEAFF. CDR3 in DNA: TGTGCCAGCTCAGCAGGGGAAACTGAAGCTTTCTTT.

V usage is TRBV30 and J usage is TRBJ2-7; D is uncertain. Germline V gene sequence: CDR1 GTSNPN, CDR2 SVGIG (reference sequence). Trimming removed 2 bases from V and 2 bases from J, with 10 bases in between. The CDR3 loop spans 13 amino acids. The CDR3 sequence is CAWSRASPYEQYF. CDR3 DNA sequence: TGTGCCTGGAGTCGGGCTAGTCCCTACGAGCAGTACTTC. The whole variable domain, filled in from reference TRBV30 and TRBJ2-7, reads SQTIHQWPATLVQPVGSPLSLECTVEGTSNPNLYWYRQAAGRGLQLLFYSVGIGQISSEVPQNLSASRPQDRQFILSSKKLLLSDSGFYLCAWSRASPYEQYFGPGTRLTVT.

CDR3 coding DNA: TGTGCCAGCAGCACGGGACTAGCGGGAGACCCTAGGGAGCAGTACTTC. Encoded protein: CASSTGLAGDPREQYF. The gene calls are TRBV5-5 and TRBJ2-7; 14 bases are shared with TRBD2. From germline, CDR1 is SGHKS and CDR2 YYEKEE (reference sequence). The length of the CDR3 is 16 residues. V gave up 4 bases and J gave up 7 bases; unmatched junction bases: 10.

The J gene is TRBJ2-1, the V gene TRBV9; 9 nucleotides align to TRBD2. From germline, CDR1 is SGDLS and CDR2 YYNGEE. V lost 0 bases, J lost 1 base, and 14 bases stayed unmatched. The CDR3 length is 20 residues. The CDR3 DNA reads TGTGCCAGCAGCGTAGGGATTGGTCGAGGTAGCGGGAGTTCCTACAATGAGCAGTTCTTC. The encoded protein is CASSVGIGRGSGSSYNEQFF.

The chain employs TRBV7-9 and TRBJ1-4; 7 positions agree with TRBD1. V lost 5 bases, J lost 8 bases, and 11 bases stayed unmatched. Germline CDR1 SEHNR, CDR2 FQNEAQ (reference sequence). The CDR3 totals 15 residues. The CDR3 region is CASSADRDVGEKLFF. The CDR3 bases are TGTGCCAGCAGCGCCGACAGGGACGTTGGAGAAAAACTGTTTTTT. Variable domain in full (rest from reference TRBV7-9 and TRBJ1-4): DTGVSQNPRHKITKRGQNVTFRCDPISEHNRLYWYRQTLGQGPEFLTYFQNEAQLEKSRLLSDRFSAERPKGSFSTLEIQRTEQGDSAMYLCASSADRDVGEKLFFGSGTQLSVL.

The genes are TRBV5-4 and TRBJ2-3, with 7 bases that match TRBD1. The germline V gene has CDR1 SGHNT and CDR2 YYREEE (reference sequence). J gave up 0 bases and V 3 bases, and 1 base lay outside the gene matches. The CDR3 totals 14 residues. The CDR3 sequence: CASSSGQSTDTQYF. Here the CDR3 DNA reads TGTGCCAGCAGCTCGGGACAGAGCACAGATACGCAGTATTTT.

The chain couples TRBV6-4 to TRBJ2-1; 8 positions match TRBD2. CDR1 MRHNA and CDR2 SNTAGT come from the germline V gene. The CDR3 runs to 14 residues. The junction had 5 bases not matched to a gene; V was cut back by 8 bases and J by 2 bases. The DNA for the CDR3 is TGTGCCAGCTCAGCGGGAGTTACCTACAATGAGCAGTTCTTC. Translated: CASSAGVTYNEQFF.

DNA for the CDR3: TGTGCCAGCTGCCCATGGGGGAGCTCTGGAAACACCATATATTTT. It encodes CASCPWGSSGNTIYF. The rearrangement links TRBV28 to TRBJ1-3; D might be TRBD1 (5 bases). Germline V gene lookup returns CDR1 MDHEN and CDR2 SYDVKM. V was clipped by 8 bases and J by 0 bases, with 14 bases between them. There are 15 residues in the CDR3.

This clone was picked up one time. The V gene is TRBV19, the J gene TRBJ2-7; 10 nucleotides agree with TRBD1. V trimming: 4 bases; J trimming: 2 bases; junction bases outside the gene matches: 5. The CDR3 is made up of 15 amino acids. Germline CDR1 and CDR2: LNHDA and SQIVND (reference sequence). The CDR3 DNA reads TGTGCCAGTAGTAAGGGACAGGGGTGGGCCTACGAGCAGTACTTC. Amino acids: CASSKGQGWAYEQYF.